The present TCR beta chain was sequenced within a study of metastatic and nonmetastatic thyroid tumors. About the study: Where malignant and benign thyroid patients were concerned, repertoires were compared across blood and tumor or nodule tissue.

Thyroid surgery had not been preceded by any treatment in any patient. Overall study findings and caveats: Reports indicated that malignant thyroid tumors showed significantly higher TCR beta diversity than benign nodules did, in blood and tumor.

Trimming removed 6 bases from V and 6 bases from J, with 15 bases in between. The CDR3 length is 15 residues. Germline V lookup: CDR1 MNHNS, CDR2 SASEGT. This clone came up many times. Antigen specificity is unknown. TCRdb used MiXCR to call clones anew from the PCR reads. This sample yields around 21,000 clones, of which around 16% are seen a single time; approximately 21% belongs to the top ten. The clonotype was recovered from a male donor with papillary thyroid cancer or a benign thyroid nodule (not recorded which). Some clones in this sample may be carry-over from other donors' samples. Sequenced sample: blood. The genes are TRBV6-1 and TRBJ1-6; no clear D gene. For the CDR3, the DNA is TGTGCCAGCAGCCCCCAGGTCCCTCCTAATTCACCCCTCCACTTT. It translates to CASSPQVPPNSPLHF.